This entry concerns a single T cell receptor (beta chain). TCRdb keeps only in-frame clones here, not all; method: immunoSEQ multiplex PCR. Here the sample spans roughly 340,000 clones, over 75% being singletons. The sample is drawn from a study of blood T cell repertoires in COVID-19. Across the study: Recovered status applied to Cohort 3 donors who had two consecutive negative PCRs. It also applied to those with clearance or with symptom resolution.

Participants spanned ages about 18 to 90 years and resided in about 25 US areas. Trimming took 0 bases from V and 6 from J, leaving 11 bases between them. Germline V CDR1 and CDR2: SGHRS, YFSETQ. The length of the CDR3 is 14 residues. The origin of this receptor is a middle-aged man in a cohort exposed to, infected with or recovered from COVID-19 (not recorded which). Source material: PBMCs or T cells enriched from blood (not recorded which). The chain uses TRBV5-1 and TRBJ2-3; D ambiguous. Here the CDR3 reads CASSLAAAGDTQYF. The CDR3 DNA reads TGCGCCAGCAGCTTGGCGGCAGCAGGCGATACGCAGTATTTT.